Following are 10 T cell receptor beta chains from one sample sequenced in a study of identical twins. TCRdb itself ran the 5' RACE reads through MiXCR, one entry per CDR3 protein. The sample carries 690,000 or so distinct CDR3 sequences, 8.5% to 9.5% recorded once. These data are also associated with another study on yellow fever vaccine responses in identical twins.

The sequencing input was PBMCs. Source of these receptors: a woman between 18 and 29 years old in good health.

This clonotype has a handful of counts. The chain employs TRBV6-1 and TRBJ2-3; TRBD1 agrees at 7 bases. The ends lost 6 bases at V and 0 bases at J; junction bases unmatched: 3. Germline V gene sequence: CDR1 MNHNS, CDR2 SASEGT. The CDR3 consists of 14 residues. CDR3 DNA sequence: TGTGCCAGCAGGCTGACAGGGAGCACAGATACGCAGTATTTT. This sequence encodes CASRLTGSTDTQYF.

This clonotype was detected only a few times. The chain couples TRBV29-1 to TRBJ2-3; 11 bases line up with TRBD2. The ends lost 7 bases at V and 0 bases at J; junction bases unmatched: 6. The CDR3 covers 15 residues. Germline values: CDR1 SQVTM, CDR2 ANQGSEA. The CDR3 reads CSAGTSGSSTDTQYF. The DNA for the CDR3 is TGCAGCGCGGGGACTAGCGGCTCTAGCACAGATACGCAGTATTTT.

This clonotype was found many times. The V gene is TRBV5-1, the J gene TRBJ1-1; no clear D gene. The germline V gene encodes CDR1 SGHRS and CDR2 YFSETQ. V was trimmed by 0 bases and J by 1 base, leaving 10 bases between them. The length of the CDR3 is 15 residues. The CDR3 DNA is TGCGCCAGCAGCTTGGACGCGGGGTCGAACACTGAAGCTTTCTTT. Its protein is CASSLDAGSNTEAFF.

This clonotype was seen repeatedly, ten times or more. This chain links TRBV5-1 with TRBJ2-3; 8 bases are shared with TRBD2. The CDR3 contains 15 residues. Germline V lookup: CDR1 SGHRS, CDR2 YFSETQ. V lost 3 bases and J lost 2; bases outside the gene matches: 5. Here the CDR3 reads CASSSGTSNTDTQYF. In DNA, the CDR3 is TGCGCCAGCAGCTCCGGGACTAGTAACACAGATACGCAGTATTTT.

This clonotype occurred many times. Written as DNA, the CDR3 is TGTGCCAGCAGCCCTCCCCTAGCGGGACCAGATACGCAGTATTTT. Encoded protein: CASSPPLAGPDTQYF. The chain joins TRBV7-2 to TRBJ2-3; 9 bases align to TRBD2. Germline assignment: CDR1 SGHTA and CDR2 FQGNSA. V gave up 5 bases and J gave up 4 bases; unmatched junction bases: 7. CDR3 length equals 15 residues. The full variable domain, completed using reference TRBV7-2 and TRBJ2-3, is GAGVSQSPSNKVTEKGKDVELRCDPISGHTALYWYRQSLGQGLEFLIYFQGNSAPDKSGLPSDRFSAERTGGSVSTLTIQRTQQEDSAVYLCASSPPLAGPDTQYFGPGTRLTVL.

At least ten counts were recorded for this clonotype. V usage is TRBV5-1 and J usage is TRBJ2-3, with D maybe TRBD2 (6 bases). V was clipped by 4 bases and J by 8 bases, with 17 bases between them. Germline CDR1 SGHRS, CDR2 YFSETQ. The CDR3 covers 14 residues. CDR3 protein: CASSLTSALGTQYF. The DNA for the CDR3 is TGCGCCAGCAGCCTGACTAGTGCTCTGGGTACGCAGTATTTT.

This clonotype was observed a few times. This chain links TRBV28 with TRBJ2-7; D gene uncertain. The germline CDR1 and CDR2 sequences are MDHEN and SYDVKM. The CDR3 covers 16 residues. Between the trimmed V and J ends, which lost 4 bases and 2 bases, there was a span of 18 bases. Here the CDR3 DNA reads TGTGCCAGCAGTTCCCCTTTTAGCAAAGCGACCTACGAGCAGTACTTC. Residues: CASSSPFSKATYEQYF. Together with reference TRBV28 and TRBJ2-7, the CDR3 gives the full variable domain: DVKVTQSSRYLVKRTGEKVFLECVQDMDHENMFWYRQDPGLGLRLIYFSYDVKMKEKGDIPEGYSVSREKKERFSLILESASTNQTSMYLCASSSPFSKATYEQYFGPGTRLTVT.

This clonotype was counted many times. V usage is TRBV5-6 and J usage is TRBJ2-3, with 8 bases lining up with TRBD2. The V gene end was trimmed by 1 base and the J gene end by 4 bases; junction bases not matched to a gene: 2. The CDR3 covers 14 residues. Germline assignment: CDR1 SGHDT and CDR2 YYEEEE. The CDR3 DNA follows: TGTGCCAGCAGCTTGACGGGAGGGTCAGATACGCAGTATTTT. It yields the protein CASSLTGGSDTQYF.

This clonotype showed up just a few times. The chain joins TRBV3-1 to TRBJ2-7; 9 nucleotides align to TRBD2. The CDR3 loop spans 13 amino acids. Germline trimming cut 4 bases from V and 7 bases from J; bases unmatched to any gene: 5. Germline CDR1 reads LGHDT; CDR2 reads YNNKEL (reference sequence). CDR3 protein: CASSPWRGGEQYF. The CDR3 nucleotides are TGTGCCAGCAGCCCTTGGCGGGGGGGAGAGCAGTACTTC.

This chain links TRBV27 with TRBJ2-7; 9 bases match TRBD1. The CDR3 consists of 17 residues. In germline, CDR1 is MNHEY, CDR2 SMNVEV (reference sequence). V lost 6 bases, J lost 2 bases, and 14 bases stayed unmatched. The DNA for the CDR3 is TGTGCCAGCAGCCTTAACACACCGGGACAGGGCCCCTACGAGCAGTACTTC. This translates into CASSLNTPGQGPYEQYF.